The following is a TCR beta chain sequence with its context. The source of the sample is a study of OX40 agonist ivuxolimab in advanced cancers. The overall study: Males comprised 75% to 90% of the group, whose mean age was about 62 years (range roughly 20 to 85).

The repertoire was sequenced with immunoSEQ multiplex PCR; TCRdb's copy has only in-frame clones and lacks some. Of some 60,000 clones listed, less than 85% are singletons. The specimen was CD4+ or CD8+ T cells sorted from blood, collected in a trial of the OX40 agonist ivuxolimab. The sequence derives from an adult with an advanced solid tumor such as melanoma, head and neck, liver or kidney cancer.

This CDR3 reads CAWRQRLAGKTDTQYF. CDR3 bases: TGTGCCTGGAGACAAAGACTAGCGGGGAAAACAGATACGCAGTATTTT. J is TRBJ2-3 and V is TRBV30; 11 bases fit TRBD2. The CDR3 length is 16 residues. The V segment lost 3 bases and the J segment 3 bases; nucleotides outside the gene matches: 8. Germline V gene sequence: CDR1 GTSNPN, CDR2 SVGIG (reference sequence). Full variable domain (rest looked up from reference TRBV30 and TRBJ2-3): SQTIHQWPATLVQPVGSPLSLECTVEGTSNPNLYWYRQAAGRGLQLLFYSVGIGQISSEVPQNLSASRPQDRQFILSSKKLLLSDSGFYLCAWRQRLAGKTDTQYFGPGTRLTVL.